This T cell receptor beta chain was documented in a study of blood T cell repertoires in COVID-19. Authors' data handling: Estimates of nucleated cell counts were drawn from the amplification of reference gene primers. The data were produced by immunoSEQ multiplex PCR, yet TCRdb's version contains in-frame clones alone and is incomplete. The D gene and trimming were derived from the DNA, and the V and J assignments and clone size from that table. The repertoire holds some 250,000 clones, with about 89% as singletons. This CDR3 region has 13 residues. V gave up 9 bases and J gave up 0 bases, with 6 bases separating them. The germline CDR1 and CDR2 sequences are MNHEY and SMNVEV (reference sequence).

The sample comprised PBMCs or T cells enriched from blood (not recorded which). The chain uses TRBV27 and TRBJ1-6; no clear D. This TCR came from a human donor in a cohort exposed to, infected with or recovered from COVID-19 (not recorded which). The donor label of this sample is uncertain. The CDR3 sequence: CASSNSYNSPLHF. The CDR3, as DNA: TGTGCCAGTTCTAACTCCTATAATTCACCCCTCCACTTT.